Each of the 17 T cell receptor beta chains below was sequenced from the same sample in a study of T cells after yellow fever vaccination. One entry per CDR3 protein, called by TCRdb with MiXCR from the 5' RACE reads. The data show 300,000 or so distinct CDR3 sequences, with approximately 13% seen just once and less than 0.55% held by the top ten. Sequencing was performed on CD4+ T cells sorted from PBMCs, taken 45 days after the yellow fever booster vaccination. Source of these receptors: a man aged 25-40 years who received the YFV17D yellow fever vaccine.

This clonotype was detected a few times. The chain joins TRBV9 to TRBJ2-7; D might be TRBD1 (6 bases). The germline CDR1 and CDR2 sequences are SGDLS and YYNGEE. CDR3 length: 16 amino acids. V lost 0 bases, J lost 6 bases, and 19 bases lay in between. CDR3 protein: CASSVGGVLGGSEQYF. The CDR3 nucleotides read TGTGCCAGCAGCGTAGGCGGAGTCCTTGGGGGCTCCGAGCAGTACTTC. The full variable domain, its missing parts supplied by reference TRBV9 and TRBJ2-7, is DSGVTQTPKHLITATGQRVTLRCSPRSGDLSVYWYQQSLDQGLQFLIQYYNGEERAKGNILERFSAQQFPDLHSELNLSSLELGDSALYFCASSVGGVLGGSEQYFGPGTRLTVT.

The chain couples TRBV12-3 or TRBV12-4 to TRBJ1-1; possibly TRBD1 for D (6 bases). Trimming left V 7 bases short and J 5 bases short, with 11 bases between. The CDR3 sequence is 12 residues long. The CDR3 spells CASKQGGTEAFF. CDR3 sequence (DNA): TGTGCCAGCAAACAGGGAGGGACTGAAGCTTTCTTT.

The V gene is TRBV5-1, the J gene TRBJ1-2, with D hard to call. There are 9 residues in the CDR3. Trimming pared 7 bases from V and 10 bases from J, leaving 8 bases between. Germline V lookup: CDR1 SGHRS, CDR2 YFSETQ. The CDR3 is CASHLLYTF. Written as DNA, the CDR3 is TGCGCCAGCCACCTCCTCTACACCTTC.

V and J are TRBV20-1 and TRBJ1-2; maybe TRBD1 (6 bases). CDR3 length: 12 residues. Trimming cost V 8 bases and J 4 bases, with 14 bases left between them. Germline lookup yields CDR1 DFQATT and CDR2 SNEGSKA (reference sequence). CDR3 bases: TGCAGTCTAATACAGGGTCGCTATGGCTACACCTTC. Protein product: CSLIQGRYGYTF.

This clonotype was recorded a few times. The chain carries TRBV27 and TRBJ1-1; D remains ambiguous. Germline values: CDR1 MNHEY, CDR2 SMNVEV (reference sequence). The CDR3 is 13 residues long. V was clipped by 10 bases and J by 4 bases, with 16 bases between them. The CDR3 sequence is CATRRVPGTEAFF. In DNA form, the CDR3 reads TGTGCCACCAGGCGAGTCCCGGGCACTGAAGCTTTCTTT.

This chain links TRBV4-1 with TRBJ2-1; 7 bases are shared with TRBD2. The germline CDR1 and CDR2 sequences are MGHRA and YSYEKL. Trimming took 0 bases from V and 9 from J; bases not matched to a gene: 11. The CDR3 extends over 16 amino acids. CDR3 sequence: CASSQERETAPGEQFF. CDR3 DNA sequence: TGCGCCAGCAGCCAAGAGCGGGAGACAGCTCCGGGTGAGCAGTTCTTC.

This clonotype has just a few counts. The chain carries TRBV7-7 and TRBJ2-2; TRBD2 matches 12 bases. The CDR3 covers 14 residues. Germline V lookup: CDR1 SSHAT, CDR2 FNYEAQ (reference sequence). CDR3 coding DNA: TGTGCTACATCGACTAGCGGGAGCACCGGGGAGCTGTTTTTT. Translated: CATSTSGSTGELFF.

This clonotype was detected once. In nucleotides, the CDR3 is TGTGCCAGCAGCACTATTGCCAATGAGCAGTTCTTC. Protein: CASSTIANEQFF. This chain uses TRBV7-2 with TRBJ2-1, with D hard to call. V lost 5 bases and J lost 6, with 8 bases in between. This CDR3 is built from 12 residues. Germline CDR1 SGHTA, CDR2 FQGNSA.

V usage is TRBV18 and J usage is TRBJ2-2, with D unresolved. Trimming removed 2 bases at V and 6 bases at J, with 13 bases between. The CDR3 contains 15 residues. The germline V gene has CDR1 KGHSH and CDR2 LQKENI. The CDR3, as DNA: TGTGCCAGCTCACCAGGAACCAACATGCCCGGGGAGCTGTTTTTT. Its translation is CASSPGTNMPGELFF.

This clonotype was seen more than once but under ten times. The chain uses TRBV20-1 and TRBJ1-5; possibly TRBD1 for D (6 bases). This CDR3 is 13 amino acids long. Looked up from germline, CDR1 is DFQATT and CDR2 is SNEGSKA (reference sequence). The V gene lost 5 bases and the J gene lost 2 bases, with 10 bases spanning the gap. CDR3 coding DNA: TGCAGTGCTTCCCCAGGGGGCAATCAGCCCCAGCATTTT. Its protein product is CSASPGGNQPQHF.

The chain couples TRBV20-1 to TRBJ1-4, with D maybe TRBD1 (5 bases). Germline loops: CDR1 DFQATT, CDR2 SNEGSKA (reference sequence). V lost 6 bases and J lost 7, with 27 bases in between. The CDR3 runs to 17 residues. CDR3 sequence: CSAQMHGKRGGSEKLFF. The CDR3 DNA reads as TGCAGTGCGCAGATGCACGGGAAACGCGGGGGGAGTGAAAAACTGTTTTTT.

The V call is TRBV7-2, the J call TRBJ1-2, with TRBD1 as a possible D gene (6 bases). Trimming stripped 5 bases from V and 2 bases from J, with 12 bases between. This CDR3 has 14 amino acids. Germline V gene lookup returns CDR1 SGHTA and CDR2 FQGNSA. The CDR3 DNA reads as TGTGCCAGCAGCCTCGACAGGTGGAACTATGGCTACACCTTC. Translation: CASSLDRWNYGYTF.

The gene calls are TRBV18 and TRBJ1-6, with D possibly being TRBD1 (6 bases). The CDR3 sequence is 13 residues long. V gave up 3 bases and J gave up 7 bases, with 7 bases separating them. Per germline, CDR1 KGHSH and CDR2 LQKENI. CDR3 coding DNA: TGTGCCAGCTCACCGGGACAAAATTCACCCCTCCACTTT. Translating gives CASSPGQNSPLHF. Full variable domain (outside the CDR3, taken from reference TRBV18 and TRBJ1-6): NAGVMQNPRHLVRRRGQEARLRCSPMKGHSHVYWYRQLPEEGLKFMVYLQKENIIDESGMPKERFSAEFPKEGPSILRIQQVVRGDSAAYFCASSPGQNSPLHFGNGTRLTVT.

The rearrangement joins TRBV7-8 to TRBJ2-5; D tentatively fits TRBD1 or TRBD2 (5 bases each). CDR1 and CDR2 (germline): SGHVS, FQNEAQ. The CDR3 totals 16 residues. V lost 0 bases and J lost 1, with 12 bases in between. For the CDR3, the DNA is TGTGCCAGCAGCTTAGCGTCCATCGGGGCCCAAGAGACCCAGTACTTC. As protein: CASSLASIGAQETQYF.

There are many counts of this clonotype. The CDR3 spells CSARVWGASEAFF. The DNA of the CDR3 is TGCAGTGCTAGAGTATGGGGGGCGTCTGAAGCTTTCTTT. The chain has TRBV20-1 and TRBJ1-1, with a tentative D call TRBD1 (6 bases). Between the trimmed V and J ends, which lost 1 base and 6 bases, there was a span of 12 bases. CDR1 DFQATT and CDR2 SNEGSKA come from the germline V gene (reference sequence). The length of the CDR3 is 13 residues.

This chain uses TRBV7-9 with TRBJ1-5; tentative D call: TRBD1 (6 bases). Germline CDR1 and CDR2: SEHNR and FQNEAQ (reference sequence). The CDR3 runs to 16 residues. Trimming took off 4 bases at V and 4 bases at J, with 17 bases between the two ends. CDR3 sequence (DNA): TGTGCCAGCAGCTCCACCCTAGGGGACACTAATCAGCCCCAGCATTTT. Translated: CASSSTLGDTNQPQHF.

This clonotype was observed a handful of times. The rearrangement uses TRBV20-1 and TRBJ1-6, with D perhaps TRBD1 (6 bases). Germline CDR1 is DFQATT and CDR2 is SNEGSKA (reference sequence). Trimming took 0 bases from V and 7 from J, leaving 7 bases between them. CDR3 length: 13 amino acids. The CDR3 reads CSARDQGNSPLHF. CDR3 sequence (DNA): TGCAGTGCTAGAGATCAGGGGAATTCACCCCTCCACTTT.